These 16 T cell receptor beta chains originate from one sample sequenced in a study of control samples from healthy donors and cancer patients. Generated by immunoSEQ multiplex PCR, the TCRdb table keeps only in-frame clones and is missing some. There are fewer than 60,000 clones in the sample; about 86% occur only once, and about 3% lies in the top ten. Material for sequencing was PBMCs. The receptor source for this set is a woman aged 45 to 65 with lung cancer.

This rearrangement joins TRBV5-6 to TRBJ1-2; D not resolved. This CDR3 contains 14 residues. With 2 bases removed from V and 2 bases from J, the gap between germline ends came to 10 bases. The germline V gene encodes CDR1 SGHDT and CDR2 YYEEEE. CDR3 DNA sequence: TGTGCCAGCAGCTTTGGTACGGAGAACTATGGCTACACCTTC. Amino acid sequence: CASSFGTENYGYTF.

The genes are TRBV7-9 and TRBJ2-6, with 10 bases lining up with TRBD1. V trimming: 3 bases; J trimming: 2 bases; junction bases outside the gene matches: 1. Germline CDR1 and CDR2: SEHNR and FQNEAQ (reference sequence). The CDR3 covers 16 residues. CDR3 nucleotide sequence: TGTGCCAGCAGCTTGACAGGGGGCACTGGGGCCAACGTCCTGACTTTC. Amino acid sequence: CASSLTGGTGANVLTF.

The chain carries TRBV11-3 and TRBJ2-2; 8 bases agree with TRBD1. This CDR3 spans 15 amino acids. The V gene's germline CDR1 is SGHNT and CDR2 YENEEA. V shed 4 bases, J shed 6 bases, and the junction held 7 bases outside the gene matches. The CDR3 spells CASSSGQVMAGELFF. The CDR3 nucleotides are TGTGCCAGCAGCTCGGGACAGGTGATGGCCGGGGAGCTGTTTTTT.

The chain is built from TRBV19 and TRBJ1-1; 8 positions match TRBD1. V gave up 4 bases and J gave up 7 bases; unmatched junction bases: 5. This CDR3 is built from 13 residues. Germline V CDR1 and CDR2: LNHDA, SQIVND (reference sequence). Here the CDR3 DNA reads TGTGCCAGTAGTAAGGGACAGGTCCATGAAGCTTTCTTT. Its protein product is CASSKGQVHEAFF.

CDR3 nucleotides: TGCGCCAGCAGCTTGGAAGGGTCCGGTCAGCCCCAGCATTTT. This codes for CASSLEGSGQPQHF. The J gene is TRBJ1-5, the V gene TRBV5-1; no definite D call. CDR1 is SGHRS, CDR2 YFSETQ, per germline. Trimming stripped 0 bases from V and 6 bases from J, with 10 bases between. The CDR3 extends over 14 amino acids.

The chain employs TRBV7-9 and TRBJ2-1, with 9 bases aligning to TRBD2. J gave up 3 bases and V 5 bases, and 11 bases lay outside the gene matches. The germline V gene has CDR1 SEHNR and CDR2 FQNEAQ (reference sequence). The CDR3 sequence is 17 residues long. CDR3: CASSRLSGTSNYNEQFF. The CDR3 coding sequence is TGTGCCAGCAGCCGTTTATCCGGGACTAGCAACTACAATGAGCAGTTCTTC.

In nucleotides, the CDR3 is TGTGCCAGCTCCGACATAGGGAACACTGAAGCTTTCTTT. Translation gives CASSDIGNTEAFF. The rearrangement links TRBV18 to TRBJ1-1; D call uncertain. V shed 6 bases and J shed 1 base, with 9 bases lying between them. This CDR3 contains 13 residues. Germline assignment: CDR1 KGHSH and CDR2 LQKENI.

J is TRBJ1-1 and V is TRBV5-1; 9 bases line up with TRBD1. CDR1 SGHRS and CDR2 YFSETQ come from the germline V gene. This CDR3 contains 15 residues. The V gene end was trimmed by 2 bases and the J gene end by 11 bases; junction bases not matched to a gene: 13. The CDR3, as DNA: TGCGCCAGCAGCTTTTACCGGGACAGGGAGATGGAGGCTTTCTTT. It specifies CASSFYRDREMEAFF.

In this sample, this clone is medium-sized. Additional DNA sequences in this sample encode the identical CDR3. V is TRBV5-5 and J is TRBJ2-7; a weak D match, TRBD2 (6 bases). The germline V and J ends were trimmed by 1 base and 3 bases, with 11 bases remaining between them. Germline CDR1 is SGHKS and CDR2 is YYEKEE (reference sequence). The CDR3 extends over 14 amino acids. DNA for the CDR3: TGTGCCAGCAGCTTGAGAGGGACTGACTACGAGCAGTACTTC. Translated, it gives CASSLRGTDYEQYF.

This clone has a handful of counts. V is TRBV7-9 and J is TRBJ2-5; the D gene is possibly TRBD1 (6 bases). V lost 5 bases and J 2 bases, leaving 12 bases between the germline ends. Germline V gene lookup returns CDR1 SEHNR and CDR2 FQNEAQ (reference sequence). The CDR3 runs 14 residues. CDR3 loop: CASSRDTIQETQYF. The CDR3, as DNA: TGTGCCAGCAGCCGGGACACCATACAAGAGACCCAGTACTTC.

V usage is TRBV7-2 and J usage is TRBJ1-6; 7 bases map to TRBD1. Germline V gives CDR1 SGHTA, CDR2 FQGNSA. This CDR3 contains 15 residues. J gave up 7 bases and V 4 bases, and 7 bases lay outside the gene matches. The CDR3 DNA follows: TGTGCCAGCAGCTGGCTAGTCAGGGGGAATTCACCCCTCCACTTT. Residues: CASSWLVRGNSPLHF.

This chain joins TRBV19 and TRBJ2-6; no clear D gene. Trimming stripped 5 bases from V and 0 bases from J, with 17 bases between. Germline CDR1 reads LNHDA; CDR2 reads SQIVND (reference sequence). This CDR3 has 18 amino acids. The CDR3, as DNA: TGTGCCAGTAGTCTTTACAGTCCTCCTCTCTCTGGGGCCAACGTCCTGACTTTC. This sequence encodes CASSLYSPPLSGANVLTF.

This clone showed up just once. The gene calls are TRBV7-2 and TRBJ2-7; 12 bases agree with TRBD1. CDR1 is SGHTA and CDR2 is FQGNSA in the germline V gene. The CDR3 length is 15 residues. V shed 3 bases, J shed 3 bases, and the junction held 3 bases outside the gene matches. CDR3 nucleotides: TGTGCCAGCAGCTTCGGGACAGGGGGCAGCTACGAGCAGTACTTC. Residues: CASSFGTGGSYEQYF.

The chain employs TRBV6-2 or TRBV6-3 and TRBJ2-1; 12 bases map to TRBD2. CDR3 length: 17 amino acids. The germline V gene has CDR1 MNHEY and CDR2 SVGEGT. With V trimmed by 4 bases and J by 3 bases, 7 bases remained unmatched. CDR3 in DNA: TGTGCCAGCAGTTTGTTTACTAGCGGGGGGAACTACAATGAGCAGTTCTTC. It translates to CASSLFTSGGNYNEQFF.

The rearrangement joins TRBV6-5 to TRBJ2-7; D might be TRBD1 (6 bases). The germline V gene has CDR1 MNHEY and CDR2 SVGAGI. Trimming stripped 0 bases from V and 1 base from J, with 10 bases between. The CDR3 is 15 residues long. DNA for the CDR3: TGTGCCAGCAGTTACTCGGGCAGGGGTTCCTACGAGCAGTACTTC. It specifies CASSYSGRGSYEQYF.

This sequence joins TRBV29-1 and TRBJ1-2, with 7 nucleotides matching TRBD1. V gave up 7 bases and J gave up 6 bases; unmatched junction bases: 11. Germline-derived CDR1 and CDR2 are SQVTM and ANQGSEA. There are 13 residues in the CDR3. CDR3 sequence reads: CSALLQGRHGYTF. The DNA for the CDR3 is TGCAGCGCCTTATTACAGGGGAGACATGGCTACACCTTC.